A single sample gave rise to the 12 T cell receptor beta chains below, sequenced in a study of T cell clones after liver transplantation. Here immunoSEQ multiplex PCR was the method, and the copy in TCRdb shows in-frame clones only, minus some. The sample comprises 53,000 or so clones, about 81% of which are singletons, and approximately 8% rests with the top ten. Sample: CD4+ T cells from blood, taken before liver transplant. The receptors were sampled from a human donor who received a liver transplant.

The chain employs TRBV5-1 and TRBJ2-3, with 11 bases identical to TRBD2. Unmatched junction bases numbered 6, after V lost 6 bases and J lost 0 bases. The CDR3 contains 16 residues. In germline, CDR1 is SGHRS, CDR2 YFSETQ. The CDR3 protein is CASILAGGGSTDTQYF. CDR3 nucleotide sequence: TGCGCCAGCATCCTAGCGGGAGGCGGGAGCACAGATACGCAGTATTTT. Supplemented by reference TRBV5-1 and TRBJ2-3, the full variable domain reads KAGVTQTPRYLIKTRGQQVTLSCSPISGHRSVSWYQQTPGQGLQFLFEYFSETQRNKGNFPGRFSGRQFSNSRSEMNVSTLELGDSALYLCASILAGGGSTDTQYFGPGTRLTVL.

The chain couples TRBV5-1 to TRBJ2-7; D not certain. The length of the CDR3 is 13 residues. CDR1 and CDR2 from the germline V gene are SGHRS and YFSETQ. Trimming left V 5 bases short and J 6 bases short, with 15 bases between. Here the CDR3 reads CASRPGTGPEQYF. CDR3 bases: TGCGCCAGCAGACCCGGAACGGGTCCCGAGCAGTACTTC.

The V call is TRBV5-5, the J call TRBJ2-2; D is tentatively TRBD1 or TRBD2 (6 bases each). The CDR3 contains 16 residues. Germline V lookup: CDR1 SGHKS, CDR2 YYEKEE (reference sequence). V lost 6 bases and J 2 bases, leaving 17 bases between the germline ends. The CDR3 reads CASTILRGANTGELFF. CDR3 coding DNA: TGTGCCAGCACCATCCTTAGGGGGGCAAACACCGGGGAGCTGTTTTTT.

This clone was counted a few times. The chain combines TRBV2 with TRBJ2-5; 8 positions agree with TRBD2. The CDR3 has 17 amino acids. V was pared by 0 bases and J by 4 bases, with 10 bases of the junction left unmatched. Germline lookup yields CDR1 SNHLY and CDR2 FYNNEI. The DNA of the CDR3 is TGTGCCAGCAGTGAAGCCCAGCGGGGGCCTGGGGCAGAGACCCAGTACTTC. This sequence encodes CASSEAQRGPGAETQYF.

Concerning this clone: This specimen includes other DNA sequences encoding the same CDR3. The chain joins TRBV7-2 to TRBJ2-7, with D hard to call. The CDR3 loop spans 14 amino acids. With 1 base removed from V and 2 bases from J, the gap between germline ends came to 9 bases. Germline loops: CDR1 SGHTA, CDR2 FQGNSA. The CDR3 DNA sequence: TGTGCCAGCAGCTTAGGAAGTGGGCCCTACGAGCAGTACTTC. Its translation is CASSLGSGPYEQYF.

The chain is built from TRBV25-1 and TRBJ2-1, with 12 bases matching TRBD1. J gave up 7 bases and V 4 bases, and 8 bases lay outside the gene matches. Germline loops: CDR1 MGHDK, CDR2 SYGVNS. The CDR3 has 16 amino acids. As DNA, the CDR3 is TGTGCCAGCAGTGCCCCCGGGACAGGGGGCCTAAATGAGCAGTTCTTC. This codes for CASSAPGTGGLNEQFF.

V gene TRBV5-5 combines with J gene TRBJ2-3; 7 positions agree with TRBD1. This CDR3 is built from 16 residues. Germline lookup yields CDR1 SGHKS and CDR2 YYEKEE (reference sequence). V lost 5 bases, J lost 2 bases, and 11 bases stayed unmatched. This CDR3 reads CASRADRLGSTDTQYF. The CDR3 DNA sequence: TGTGCCAGCAGGGCGGACAGGTTGGGGTCCACAGATACGCAGTATTTT.

The V call is TRBV21-1, the J call TRBJ2-7; the D call in the table, TRBD1, was not verified against the DNA. TRBV21-1 is a known pseudogene. The CDR3 covers 14 residues. Here the CDR3 DNA reads TGTGCCATAAAATCTGTAGGGGCTGGTTGGGAGCAGTACTTC. It specifies CAIKSVGAGWEQYF.

The J gene is TRBJ1-1, the V gene TRBV19; no firm D call. The CDR3 contains 15 residues. V was cut by 3 bases and J by 1 base, with 12 bases left in between. Germline CDR1 and CDR2: LNHDA and SQIVND (reference sequence). CDR3 loop: CASSIYTGANTEAFF. The CDR3 DNA reads TGTGCCAGTAGTATTTATACGGGTGCGAACACTGAAGCTTTCTTT. The whole variable domain, filled in from reference TRBV19 and TRBJ1-1, reads DGGITQSPKYLFRKEGQNVTLSCEQNLNHDAMYWYRQDPGQGLRLIYYSQIVNDFQKGDIAEGYSVSREKKESFPLTVTSAQKNPTAFYLCASSIYTGANTEAFFGQGTRLTVV.

The chain combines TRBV4-2 with TRBJ2-1, with TRBD2 identical over 14 bases. Trimming removed 1 base from V and 8 bases from J; junction bases left unmatched: 4. The CDR3 extends over 16 amino acids. The germline CDR1 and CDR2 sequences are LGHNA and YNFKEQ. Written as DNA, the CDR3 is TGTGCCAGCAGCCAAGGACTAGCGGGAGGGCCATATGAGCAGTTCTTC. This encodes CASSQGLAGGPYEQFF.

The genes are TRBV11-3 and TRBJ2-1; TRBD1 might be the D (5 bases). Trimming removed 5 bases at V and 2 bases at J, with 10 bases between. The CDR3 is 14 residues long. Germline CDR1 SGHNT, CDR2 YENEEA. The CDR3 nucleotides read TGTGCCAGCAGCCCAGGGTATCCCTACAATGAGCAGTTCTTC. This codes for CASSPGYPYNEQFF.

The chain employs TRBV11-3 and TRBJ2-5; 8 bases are shared with TRBD1. The germline V gene encodes CDR1 SGHNT and CDR2 YENEEA. The V gene end was trimmed by 2 bases and the J gene end by 5 bases; junction bases not matched to a gene: 4. The CDR3 length is 14 residues. The chain's CDR3 is CASSLPGQGETQYF. CDR3 nucleotides: TGTGCCAGCAGCTTACCTGGACAGGGTGAGACCCAGTACTTC.